Listed below are T cell receptor beta chains from one sample, sequenced in a study. TCRdb used MiXCR to reprocess the multiplex PCR reads, holding one entry per CDR3 protein. The table lists a few thousand distinct CDR3 sequences, around a sixth of them singletons, with 25% to 30% in the top ten. Sequences were obtained from Tregs sorted from blood. These TCRs come from a female donor with breast cancer. Each CDR3 is given with its conserved first and last residue.

v_call	j_call	cdr3_aa
TRBV12-3/TRBV12-4	TRBJ1-2	CASTDALPRYGYTF
TRBV12-3/TRBV12-4	TRBJ1-2	CASSLQGDGYGYTF
TRBV12-3/TRBV12-4	TRBJ1-2	CASTTGLGGYTF
TRBV12-3/TRBV12-4	TRBJ1-2	CASSLYTYGYTF
TRBV12-3/TRBV12-4	TRBJ1-2	CACSPGPRGYTF
TRBV12-3/TRBV12-4	TRBJ1-2	CASSFPQEPEDRKYLYYGYTF
TRBV12-3/TRBV12-4	TRBJ1-1	CASSSDIWDTEAFF
TRBV12-3/TRBV12-4	TRBJ1-2	CASSLRINYGYTF
TRBV12-3/TRBV12-4	TRBJ1-2	CASSLPGYIGYTF
TRBV12-3/TRBV12-4	TRBJ1-2	CASSLKVLGSPNYGYTF
TRBV12-3/TRBV12-4	TRBJ1-2	CASSLNMPGPRVGYTF
TRBV12-3/TRBV12-4	TRBJ1-2	CASTKTGNYDYTF
TRBV12-3/TRBV12-4	TRBJ1-2	CATLMANYGYTF
TRBV12-3/TRBV12-4	TRBJ1-2	CASKTGTGEIEYGYTF
TRBV12-3/TRBV12-4	TRBJ1-2	CASSPTGSTNYGYTF
TRBV12-3/TRBV12-4	TRBJ1-2	CASCLSGANYGYTF
TRBV12-3/TRBV12-4	TRBJ1-2	CASSPTGASYGYTF
TRBV12-3/TRBV12-4	TRBJ1-2	CASSLYREDYGYTF
TRBV12-3/TRBV12-4	TRBJ1-2	CASSQDRDYGYTF
TRBV12-3/TRBV12-4	TRBJ1-2	CASGRGTADGYTF
TRBV12-3/TRBV12-4	TRBJ1-2	CASSLVGGYGYTF
TRBV12-3/TRBV12-4	TRBJ1-2	CASTQSGYGYTF
TRBV12-3/TRBV12-4	TRBJ1-2	CASSSSGLGYGYTF
TRBV12-3/TRBV12-4	TRBJ1-2	CASSLVQEGGYTF
TRBV12-3/TRBV12-4	TRBJ1-2	CASSLGHRGYTF
TRBV12-3/TRBV12-4	TRBJ1-2	CASSNPSNYGYTF
TRBV12-3/TRBV12-4	TRBJ1-2	CASSLGWGDYGYTF
TRBV12-3/TRBV12-4	TRBJ1-2	CASSGRTLMVMYRKPYGYTF
TRBV12-3/TRBV12-4	TRBJ1-2	CASSFEGQGGYGYTF
TRBV12-3/TRBV12-4	TRBJ1-2	CASSPTGNYGYTF
TRBV12-3/TRBV12-4	TRBJ1-2	CASSLRRGPLRSGCTF
TRBV12-3/TRBV12-4	TRBJ1-2	CATYKYEQGSSGIYYGYTF
TRBV12-3/TRBV12-4	TRBJ1-2	CASSPRDQISARDTF
TRBV12-3/TRBV12-4	TRBJ1-2	CASSGVTYGYTF
TRBV12-3/TRBV12-4	TRBJ1-2	CASSLNPVNYGYTF
TRBV12-3/TRBV12-4	TRBJ1-2	CASSPDRDNYGYTF
TRBV12-3/TRBV12-4	TRBJ1-2	CASSLDGGLYGYTF
TRBV12-3/TRBV12-4	TRBJ1-2	CASSPGLLEGYTF
TRBV12-3/TRBV12-4	TRBJ1-2	CASSAWGTANYGYTF
TRBV12-3/TRBV12-4	TRBJ1-2	CASRPGTNYGYTF
TRBV12-3/TRBV12-4	TRBJ1-2	CASSTYRYGYTF
TRBV12-3/TRBV12-4	TRBJ1-2	CASSLRQGLLGYTF
TRBV12-3/TRBV12-4	TRBJ1-2	CASRGQAIGYTF
TRBV12-3/TRBV12-4	TRBJ1-2	CASSLGRNPPTGTTF
TRBV12-3/TRBV12-4	TRBJ1-2	CASSIQQGVYGYTF
TRBV12-3/TRBV12-4	TRBJ1-2	CASSSTPTAGYTF
TRBV12-3/TRBV12-4	TRBJ1-2	CASSDGSGNYGYTF
TRBV12-3/TRBV12-4	TRBJ1-2	CASSLDRTAVFGYTF